The subject of this entry is one TCR beta chain. This sample stems from a study of blood T cell repertoires in COVID-19. The overall study: Whether acute or convalescent, the COVID-19 samples came from the United States, Italy and Spain. Nucleic acid was either cDNA or gDNA, and it came from T cells, B-cell-depleted T cells, or PBMCs.

Per the original methods: Scientists estimated how many nucleated cells there were by amplifying reference gene primers. Profiling relied on immunoSEQ multiplex PCR, and the TCRdb table lists in-frame clones only, not all of them. V, J and clone size reflect that table, while D and trimming were determined from the DNA. The repertoire holds around 190,000 clones, around 83% seen once, with under 9.5% in the top ten. This CDR3 region has 12 residues. CDR1 and CDR2 from the germline V gene are GTSNPN and SVGIG (reference sequence). Trimming removed 8 bases from V and 0 bases from J, with 11 bases in between.

The sequenced material came from peripheral blood. This sequence joins TRBV30 and TRBJ2-7; D gene uncertain. The TCR originated in a woman aged 55-70 years with acute or convalescent COVID-19. CDR3 coding DNA: TGTGCCGGTGACCGGAGCTCCTACGAGCAGTACTTC. This gives the protein CAGDRSSYEQYF.